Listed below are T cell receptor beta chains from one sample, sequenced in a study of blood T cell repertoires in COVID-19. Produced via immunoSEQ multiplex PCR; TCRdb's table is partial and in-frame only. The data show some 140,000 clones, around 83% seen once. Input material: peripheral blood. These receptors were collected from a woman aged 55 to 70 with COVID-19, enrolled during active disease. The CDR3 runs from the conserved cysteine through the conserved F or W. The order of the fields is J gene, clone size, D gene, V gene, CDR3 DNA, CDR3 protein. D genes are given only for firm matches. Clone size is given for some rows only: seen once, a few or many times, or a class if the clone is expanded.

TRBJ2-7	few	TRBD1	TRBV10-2	TGCGCCAGCAGTGAGTTAGGGGGCAGCTACGAGCAGTACTTC	CASSELGGSYEQYF
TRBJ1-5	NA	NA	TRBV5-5	TGTGCCAGCACCGTAATTCCGTTGAGGGATAGCAATCAGCCCCAGCATTTT	CASTVIPLRDSNQPQHF
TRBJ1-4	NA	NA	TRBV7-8	TGTGCCAGCAGCAGCCAGGGGTTGGGTAATGAAAAACTGTTTTTT	CASSSQGLGNEKLFF
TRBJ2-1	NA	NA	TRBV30	TGTGCCTGGAGTGTGACTTCGAGCTCCTACAATGAGCAGTTCTTC	CAWSVTSSSYNEQFF
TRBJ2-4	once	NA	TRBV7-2	TGTGCCAGCAGCCTTACTGCGGGACTCGCCAAAAACATTCAGTACTTC	CASSLTAGLAKNIQYF
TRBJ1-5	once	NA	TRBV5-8	TGTGCCAGCAGCTTGGGGGAGGGCCCTTATAGCAATCAGCCCCAGCATTTT	CASSLGEGPYSNQPQHF
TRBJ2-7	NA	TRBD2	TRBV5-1	TGCGCCAGCGCGTCAGGGGTACTAGCGGGAGCTGGGCACTACGAGCAGTACTTC	CASASGVLAGAGHYEQYF
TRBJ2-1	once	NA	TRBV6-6	TGTGCCAGCAGTGGGTGGGGCGGCAATGAGCAGTTCTTC	CASSGWGGNEQFF
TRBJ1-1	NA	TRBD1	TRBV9	TGTGTCAGCAGCGCGACAGGGCTCGGCGGCACTGAAGCTTTCTTT	CVSSATGLGGTEAFF
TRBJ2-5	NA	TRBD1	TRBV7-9	TGTGCCAGCAGCTTAGATGTCAGGGGGTGGCGAGAGACCCAGTACTTC	CASSLDVRGWRETQYF
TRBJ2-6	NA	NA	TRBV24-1	TGTGCCACCAGTGATTCCGGGGGGGCCAACGTCCTGACTTTC	CATSDSGGANVLTF
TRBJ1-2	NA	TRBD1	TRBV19	TGTGCCAGTAGTATAGACAGGGGGGCCTATGGCTACACCTTC	CASSIDRGAYGYTF
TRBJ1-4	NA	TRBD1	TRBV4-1	TGCGCCAGCAGCCAGGGACAGGACTCTAATGAAAAACTGTTTTTT	CASSQGQDSNEKLFF
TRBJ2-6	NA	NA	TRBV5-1	TGCGCCAGCAGCCTTCCCAGGCAGGCTGGGGCCAACGTCCTGACTTTC	CASSLPRQAGANVLTF
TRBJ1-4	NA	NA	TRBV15	TGTGCCACCACCCTCGGGGGGCGAGGTAATGAAAAACTGTTTTTT	CATTLGGRGNEKLFF
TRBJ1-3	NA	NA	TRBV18	TGTGCCAGCTCACCGGGACTGAGCTCTGGAAACACCATATATTTT	CASSPGLSSGNTIYF
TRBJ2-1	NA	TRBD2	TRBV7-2	TGTGCCAGCAGCTGGACTAGCGGGAGACGAGGCTACAATGAGCAGTTCTTC	CASSWTSGRRGYNEQFF
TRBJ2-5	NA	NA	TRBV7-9	TGTGCCAGCAGCTCCTGGACAGAAGAGACCCAGTACTTC	CASSSWTEETQYF
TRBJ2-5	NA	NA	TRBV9	TGTGCCAGCAGCGTATCGCAAGAGACCCAGTACTTC	CASSVSQETQYF
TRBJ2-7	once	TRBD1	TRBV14	TGTGCCAGCAGCCCTCATCGGGGACAGGAGAACTACGAGCAGTACTTC	CASSPHRGQENYEQYF
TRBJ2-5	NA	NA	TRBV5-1	TGCGCCAGCAGCTTTTTGCGCGTCCAAGAGACCCAGTACTTC	CASSFLRVQETQYF
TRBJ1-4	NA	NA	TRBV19	TGTGCCAGTAGATCGAGAGGAGCAACTAATGAAAAACTGTTTTTT	CASRSRGATNEKLFF
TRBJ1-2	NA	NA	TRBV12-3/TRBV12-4	TGTGCCAGCAGTTTAGAACGGAGCTATGGCTACACCTTC	CASSLERSYGYTF
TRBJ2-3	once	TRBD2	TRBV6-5	TGTGCCAGCAAGGTGGCTAGCGGGAGTGTTACGCAGTATTTT	CASKVASGSVTQYF
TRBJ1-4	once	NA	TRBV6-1	TGTGCCAGCAGATACCCGACAGATTGGGAAAAACTGTTTTTT	CASRYPTDWEKLFF